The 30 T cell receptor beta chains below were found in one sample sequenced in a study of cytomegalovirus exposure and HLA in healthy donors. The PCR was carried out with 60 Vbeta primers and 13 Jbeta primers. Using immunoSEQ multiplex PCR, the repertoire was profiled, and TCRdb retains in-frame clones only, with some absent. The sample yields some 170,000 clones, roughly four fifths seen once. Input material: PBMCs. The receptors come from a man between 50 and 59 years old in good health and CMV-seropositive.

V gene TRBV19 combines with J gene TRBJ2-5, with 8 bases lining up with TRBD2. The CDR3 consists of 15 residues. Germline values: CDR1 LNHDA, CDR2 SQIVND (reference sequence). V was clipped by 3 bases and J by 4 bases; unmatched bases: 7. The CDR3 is CASSMGFREGETQYF. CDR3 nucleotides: TGTGCCAGTAGTATGGGGTTCCGGGAGGGAGAGACCCAGTACTTC.

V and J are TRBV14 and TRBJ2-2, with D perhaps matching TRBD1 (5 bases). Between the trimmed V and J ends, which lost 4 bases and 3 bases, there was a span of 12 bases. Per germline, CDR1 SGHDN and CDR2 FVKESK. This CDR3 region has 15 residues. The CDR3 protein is CASSLGHYYTGELFF. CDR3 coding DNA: TGTGCCAGCAGCCTAGGACACTATTACACCGGGGAGCTGTTTTTT.

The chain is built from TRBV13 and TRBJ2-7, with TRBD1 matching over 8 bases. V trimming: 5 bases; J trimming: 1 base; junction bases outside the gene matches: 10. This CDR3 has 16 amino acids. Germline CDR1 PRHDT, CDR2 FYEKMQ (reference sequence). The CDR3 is CASSKVGTGGSYEQYF. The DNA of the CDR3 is TGTGCCAGCAGCAAAGTTGGGACAGGTGGGTCCTACGAGCAGTACTTC.

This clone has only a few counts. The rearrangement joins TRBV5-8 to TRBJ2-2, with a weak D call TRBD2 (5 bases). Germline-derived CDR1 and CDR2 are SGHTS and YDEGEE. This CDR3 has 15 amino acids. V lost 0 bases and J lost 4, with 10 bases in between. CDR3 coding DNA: TGTGCCAGCAGCTTGGGCGGGCTGGGCACCGGGGAGCTGTTTTTT. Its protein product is CASSLGGLGTGELFF.

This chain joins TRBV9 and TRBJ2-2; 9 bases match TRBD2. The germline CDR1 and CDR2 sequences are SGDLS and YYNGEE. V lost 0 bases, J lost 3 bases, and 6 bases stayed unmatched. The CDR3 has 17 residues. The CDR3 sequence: CASSVGLAGFYTGELFF. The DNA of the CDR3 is TGTGCCAGCAGCGTAGGGCTAGCGGGGTTCTACACCGGGGAGCTGTTTTTT.

The CDR3 reads CASSLEGQSPAQHF. CDR3 DNA: TGTGCCAGCAGCTTAGAGGGACAGAGCCCAGCCCAGCATTTT. The chain links TRBV7-8 to TRBJ1-5, with 7 bases fitting TRBD1. CDR1 and CDR2 (germline): SGHVS, FQNEAQ. Trimming removed 1 base from V and 11 bases from J; junction bases left unmatched: 8. This CDR3 is 14 amino acids long.

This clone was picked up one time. The CDR3 DNA reads as TGTGCCAGCAGCCTGCCAGGGCAGCCCCAGCATTTT. Protein sequence: CASSLPGQPQHF. J is TRBJ1-5 and V is TRBV7-6; TRBD1 is a possible D gene (5 bases). The CDR3 has 12 residues. Germline CDR1 and CDR2: SGHVS and FNYEAQ. Trimming cost V 5 bases and J 7 bases, with 9 bases left between them.

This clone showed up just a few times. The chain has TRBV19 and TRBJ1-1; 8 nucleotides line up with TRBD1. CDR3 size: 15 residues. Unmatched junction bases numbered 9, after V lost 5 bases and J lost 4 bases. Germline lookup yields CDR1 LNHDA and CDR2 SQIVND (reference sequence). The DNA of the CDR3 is TGTGCCAGTAGTGTGACAGGGGCGGGAAGCACTGAAGCTTTCTTT. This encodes CASSVTGAGSTEAFF.

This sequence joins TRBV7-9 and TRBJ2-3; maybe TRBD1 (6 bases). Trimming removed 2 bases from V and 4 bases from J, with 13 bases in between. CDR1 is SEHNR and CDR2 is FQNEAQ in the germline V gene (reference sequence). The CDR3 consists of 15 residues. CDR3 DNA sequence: TGTGCCAGCAGCTTACGGACAGCGCGGTCAGATACGCAGTATTTT. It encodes CASSLRTARSDTQYF.

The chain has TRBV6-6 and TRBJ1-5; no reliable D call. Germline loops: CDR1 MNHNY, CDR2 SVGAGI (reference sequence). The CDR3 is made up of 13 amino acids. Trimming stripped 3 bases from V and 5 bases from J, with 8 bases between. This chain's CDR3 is CASSYTEDQPQHF. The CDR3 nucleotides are TGTGCCAGCAGTTATACTGAAGATCAGCCCCAGCATTTT.

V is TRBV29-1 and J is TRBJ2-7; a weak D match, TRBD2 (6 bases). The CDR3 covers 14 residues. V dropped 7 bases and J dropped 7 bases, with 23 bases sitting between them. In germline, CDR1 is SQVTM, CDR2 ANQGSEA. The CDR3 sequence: CSATRRDGWGEQYF. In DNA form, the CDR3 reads TGCAGCGCGACTAGGCGGGACGGATGGGGTGAGCAGTACTTC.

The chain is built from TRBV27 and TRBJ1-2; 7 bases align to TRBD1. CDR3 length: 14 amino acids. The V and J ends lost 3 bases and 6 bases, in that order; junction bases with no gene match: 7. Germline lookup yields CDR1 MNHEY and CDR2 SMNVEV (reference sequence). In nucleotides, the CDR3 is TGTGCCAGCAGTTTTCTAGACAGGGTGAATGGCTACACCTTC. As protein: CASSFLDRVNGYTF.

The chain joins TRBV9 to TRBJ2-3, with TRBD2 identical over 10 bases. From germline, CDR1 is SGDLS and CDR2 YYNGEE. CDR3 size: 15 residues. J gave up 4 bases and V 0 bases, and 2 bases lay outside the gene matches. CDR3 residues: CASSVETSGPDTQYF. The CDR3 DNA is TGTGCCAGCAGCGTAGAGACTAGCGGGCCAGATACGCAGTATTTT.

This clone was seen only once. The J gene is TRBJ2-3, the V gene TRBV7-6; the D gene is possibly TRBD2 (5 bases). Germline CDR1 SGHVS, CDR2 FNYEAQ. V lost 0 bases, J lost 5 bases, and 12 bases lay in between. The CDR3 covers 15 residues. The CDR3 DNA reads TGTGCCAGCAGCTTAGCGAATAGCGAGGTAGATACGCAGTATTTT. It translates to CASSLANSEVDTQYF.

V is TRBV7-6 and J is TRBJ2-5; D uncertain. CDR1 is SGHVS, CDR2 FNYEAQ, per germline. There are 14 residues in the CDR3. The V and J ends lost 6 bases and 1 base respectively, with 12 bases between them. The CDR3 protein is CASRNPGRQETQYF. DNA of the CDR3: TGTGCCAGCAGAAACCCTGGGCGCCAAGAGACCCAGTACTTC.

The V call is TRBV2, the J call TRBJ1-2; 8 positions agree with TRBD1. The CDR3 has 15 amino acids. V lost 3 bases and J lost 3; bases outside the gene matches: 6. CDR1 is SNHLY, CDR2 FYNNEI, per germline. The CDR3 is CASSDRTGSHYGYTF. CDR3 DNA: TGTGCCAGCAGTGACCGGACAGGGTCGCACTATGGCTACACCTTC.

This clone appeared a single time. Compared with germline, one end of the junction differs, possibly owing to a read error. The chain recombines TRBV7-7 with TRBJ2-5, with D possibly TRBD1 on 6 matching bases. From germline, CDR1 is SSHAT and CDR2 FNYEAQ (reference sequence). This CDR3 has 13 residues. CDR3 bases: TGTGCTAGCAGCTTACAGGGTTCCGGTACCCAGTACTTC. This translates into CASSLQGSGTQYF.

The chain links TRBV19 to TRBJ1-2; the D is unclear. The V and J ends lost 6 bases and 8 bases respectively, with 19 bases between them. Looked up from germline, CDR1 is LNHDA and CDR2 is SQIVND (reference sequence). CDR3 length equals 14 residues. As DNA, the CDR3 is TGTGCCAGTAGCTATCGGAGCGGCCCGGTGGGCTACACCTTC. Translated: CASSYRSGPVGYTF.

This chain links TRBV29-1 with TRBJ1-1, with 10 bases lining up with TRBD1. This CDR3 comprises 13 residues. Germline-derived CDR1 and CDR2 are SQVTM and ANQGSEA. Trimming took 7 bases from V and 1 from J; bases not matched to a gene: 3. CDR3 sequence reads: CSEGQGGNTEAFF. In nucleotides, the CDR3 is TGCAGCGAAGGACAGGGGGGGAACACTGAAGCTTTCTTT.

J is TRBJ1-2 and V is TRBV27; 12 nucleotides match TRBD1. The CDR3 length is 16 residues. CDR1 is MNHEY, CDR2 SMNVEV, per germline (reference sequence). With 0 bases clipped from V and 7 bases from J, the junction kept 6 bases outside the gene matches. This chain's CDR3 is CASSLSAGQGAPGYTF. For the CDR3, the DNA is TGTGCCAGCAGTTTATCGGCGGGACAGGGGGCGCCTGGCTACACCTTC.

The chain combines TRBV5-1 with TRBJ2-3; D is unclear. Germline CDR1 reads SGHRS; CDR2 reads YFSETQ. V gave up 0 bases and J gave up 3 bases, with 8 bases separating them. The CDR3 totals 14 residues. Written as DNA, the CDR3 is TGCGCCAGCAGCTTGGACATCCAAACAGATACGCAGTATTTT. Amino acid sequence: CASSLDIQTDTQYF. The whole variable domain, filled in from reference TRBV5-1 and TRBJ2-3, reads KAGVTQTPRYLIKTRGQQVTLSCSPISGHRSVSWYQQTPGQGLQFLFEYFSETQRNKGNFPGRFSGRQFSNSRSEMNVSTLELGDSALYLCASSLDIQTDTQYFGPGTRLTVL.

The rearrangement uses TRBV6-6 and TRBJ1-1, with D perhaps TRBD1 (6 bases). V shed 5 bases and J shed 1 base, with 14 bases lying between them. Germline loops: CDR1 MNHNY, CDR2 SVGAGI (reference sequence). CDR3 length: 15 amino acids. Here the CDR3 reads CASSRILQGNTEAFF. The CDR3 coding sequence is TGTGCCAGCAGTAGGATCCTACAGGGGAACACTGAAGCTTTCTTT.

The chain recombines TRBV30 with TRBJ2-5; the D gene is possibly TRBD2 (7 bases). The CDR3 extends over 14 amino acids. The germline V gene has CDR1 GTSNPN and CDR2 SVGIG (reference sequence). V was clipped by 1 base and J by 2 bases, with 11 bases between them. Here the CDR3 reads CAWSAGGGQETQYF. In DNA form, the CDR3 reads TGTGCCTGGAGTGCGGGGGGCGGGCAAGAGACCCAGTACTTC. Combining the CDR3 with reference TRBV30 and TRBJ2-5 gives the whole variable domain SQTIHQWPATLVQPVGSPLSLECTVEGTSNPNLYWYRQAAGRGLQLLFYSVGIGQISSEVPQNLSASRPQDRQFILSSKKLLLSDSGFYLCAWSAGGGQETQYFGPGTRLLVL.

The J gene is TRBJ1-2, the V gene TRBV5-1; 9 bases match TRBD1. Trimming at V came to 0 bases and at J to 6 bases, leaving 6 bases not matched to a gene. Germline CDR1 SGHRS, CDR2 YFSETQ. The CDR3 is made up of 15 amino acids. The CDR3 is CASSLGATGGHGYTF. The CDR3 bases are TGCGCCAGCAGCTTGGGGGCCACAGGGGGCCATGGCTACACCTTC. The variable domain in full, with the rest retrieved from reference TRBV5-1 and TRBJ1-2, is KAGVTQTPRYLIKTRGQQVTLSCSPISGHRSVSWYQQTPGQGLQFLFEYFSETQRNKGNFPGRFSGRQFSNSRSEMNVSTLELGDSALYLCASSLGATGGHGYTFGSGTRLTVV.

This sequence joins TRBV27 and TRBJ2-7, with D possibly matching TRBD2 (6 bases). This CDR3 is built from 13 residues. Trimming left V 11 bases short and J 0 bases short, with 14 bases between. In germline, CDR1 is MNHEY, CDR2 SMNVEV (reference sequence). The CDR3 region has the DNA TGTGCCGGCTCCACGACTAGCTCCTACGAGCAGTACTTC. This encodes CAGSTTSSYEQYF.

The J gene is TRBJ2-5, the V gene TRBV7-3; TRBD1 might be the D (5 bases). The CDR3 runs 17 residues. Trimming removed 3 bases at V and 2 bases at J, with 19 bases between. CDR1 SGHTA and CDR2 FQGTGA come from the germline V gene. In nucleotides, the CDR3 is TGTGCCAGCAGCTTTGCCCCCCAGGGTAGAACACAAGAGACCCAGTACTTC. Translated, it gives CASSFAPQGRTQETQYF. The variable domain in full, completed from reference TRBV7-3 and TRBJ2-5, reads GAGVSQTPSNKVTEKGKYVELRCDPISGHTALYWYRQSLGQGPEFLIYFQGTGAADDSGLPNDRFFAVRPEGSVSTLKIQRTERGDSAVYLCASSFAPQGRTQETQYFGPGTRLLVL.

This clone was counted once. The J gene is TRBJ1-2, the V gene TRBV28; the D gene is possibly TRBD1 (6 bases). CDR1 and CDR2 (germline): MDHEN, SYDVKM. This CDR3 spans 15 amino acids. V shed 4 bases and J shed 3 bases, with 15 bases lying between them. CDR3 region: CASSSQRTEDYGYTF. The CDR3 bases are TGTGCCAGCAGTTCCCAGCGGACAGAAGACTATGGCTACACCTTC.

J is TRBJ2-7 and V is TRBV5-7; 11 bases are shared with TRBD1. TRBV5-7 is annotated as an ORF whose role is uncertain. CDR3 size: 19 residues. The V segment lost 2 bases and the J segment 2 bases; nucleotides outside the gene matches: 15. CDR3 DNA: TGTGCCAGCAGCTTACGGGCGGGACAGGGGGTGCGGGGGCCCTACGAGCAGTACTTC. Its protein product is CASSLRAGQGVRGPYEQYF.

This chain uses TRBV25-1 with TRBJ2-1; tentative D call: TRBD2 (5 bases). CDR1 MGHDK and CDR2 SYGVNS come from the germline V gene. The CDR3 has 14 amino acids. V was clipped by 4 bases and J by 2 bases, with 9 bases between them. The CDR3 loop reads CASSVEGPYNEQFF. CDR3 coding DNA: TGTGCCAGCAGTGTTGAGGGCCCCTACAATGAGCAGTTCTTC.

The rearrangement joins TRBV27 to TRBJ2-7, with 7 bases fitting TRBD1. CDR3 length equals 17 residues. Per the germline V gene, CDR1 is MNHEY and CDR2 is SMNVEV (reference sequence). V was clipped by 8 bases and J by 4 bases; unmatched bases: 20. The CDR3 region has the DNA TGTGCCAGCGCCGGTGTAATCAGACAGGGCCCCTCTTACGAGCAGTACTTC. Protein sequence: CASAGVIRQGPSYEQYF.